The clone carrying this T cell receptor beta chain was detected only once. What it binds is not known. Its ends do not fully match the called genes, so a read error is possible. The table came from immunoSEQ multiplex PCR; TCRdb's copy has only in-frame clones and leaves some out. The sample shows over 800,000 clones, about 91% of them seen only once. Terminally differentiated effector memory CD45RA+ cells were left out of the naive CD8 fraction, which was CD45RO-negative and positively selected for CCR7. Germline V gives CDR1 SGHRS, CDR2 YFSETQ. CDR3 length equals 12 residues. The data were taken from a study of shared clonotypes between healthy human individuals. Study-wide results and limits: Only a few donors were included, so the genetic and exposure-history diversity represented was limited.

This TCR came from a man aged 30-40 years in good health. The V call is TRBV5-1, the J call TRBJ2-5; D not resolved. Sequenced: naive CD8+ T cells sorted from blood. The CDR3 here is CASSPEGLEWNF. DNA for the CDR3: TGCGCCAGCAGCCCCGAAGGGCTAGAATGGAACTTC.